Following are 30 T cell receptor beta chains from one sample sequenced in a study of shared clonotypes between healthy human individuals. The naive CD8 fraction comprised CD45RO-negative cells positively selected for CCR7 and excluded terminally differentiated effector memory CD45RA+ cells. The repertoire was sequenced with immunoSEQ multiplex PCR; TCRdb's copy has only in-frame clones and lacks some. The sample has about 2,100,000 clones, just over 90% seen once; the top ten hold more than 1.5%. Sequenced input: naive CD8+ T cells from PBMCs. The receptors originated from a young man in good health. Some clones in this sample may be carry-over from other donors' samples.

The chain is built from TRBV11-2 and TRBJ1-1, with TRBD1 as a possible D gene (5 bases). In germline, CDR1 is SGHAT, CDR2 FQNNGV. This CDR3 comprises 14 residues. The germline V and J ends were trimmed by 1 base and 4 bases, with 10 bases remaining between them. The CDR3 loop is CASSLVGVGTEAFF. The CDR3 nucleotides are TGTGCCAGCAGCTTAGTAGGGGTGGGCACTGAAGCTTTCTTT. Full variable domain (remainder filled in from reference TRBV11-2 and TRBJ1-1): EAGVAQSPRYKIIEKRQSVAFWCNPISGHATLYWYQQILGQGPKLLIQFQNNGVVDDSQLPKDRFSAERLKGVDSTLKIQPAKLEDSAVYLCASSLVGVGTEAFFGQGTRLTVV.

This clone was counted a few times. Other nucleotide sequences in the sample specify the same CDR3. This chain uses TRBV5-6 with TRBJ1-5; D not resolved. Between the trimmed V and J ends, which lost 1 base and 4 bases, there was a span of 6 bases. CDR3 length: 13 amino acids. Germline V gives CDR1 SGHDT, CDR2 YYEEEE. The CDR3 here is CASSLLGNQPQHF. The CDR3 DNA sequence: TGTGCCAGCAGCTTGTTAGGGAATCAGCCCCAGCATTTT.

This chain's CDR3 is CASSTQPGSNQPQHF. The CDR3 nucleotides read TGTGCCAGCAGTACCCAGCCAGGGAGCAATCAGCCCCAGCATTTT. This chain uses TRBV6-6 with TRBJ1-5; D may be TRBD1 (5 bases). The V end was cut by 5 bases, the J end by 1 base, with 12 bases between. The CDR3 is made up of 15 amino acids. The germline V gene has CDR1 MNHNY and CDR2 SVGAGI (reference sequence).

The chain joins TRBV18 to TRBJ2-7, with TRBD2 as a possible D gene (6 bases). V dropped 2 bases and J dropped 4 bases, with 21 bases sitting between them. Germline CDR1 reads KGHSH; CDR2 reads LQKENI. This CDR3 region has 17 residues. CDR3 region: CASSPSLLAKGDYEQYF. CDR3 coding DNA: TGTGCCAGCTCACCAAGCCTCCTAGCGAAAGGAGATTACGAGCAGTACTTC. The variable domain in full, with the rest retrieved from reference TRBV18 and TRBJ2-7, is NAGVMQNPRHLVRRRGQEARLRCSPMKGHSHVYWYRQLPEEGLKFMVYLQKENIIDESGMPKERFSAEFPKEGPSILRIQQVVRGDSAAYFCASSPSLLAKGDYEQYFGPGTRLTVT.

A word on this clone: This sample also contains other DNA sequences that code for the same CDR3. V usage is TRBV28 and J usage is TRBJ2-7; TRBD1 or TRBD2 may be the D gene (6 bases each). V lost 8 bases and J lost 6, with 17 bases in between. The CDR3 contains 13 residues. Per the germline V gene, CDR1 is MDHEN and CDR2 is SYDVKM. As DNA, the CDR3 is TGTGCCAGCTCATTGACGGGGGCTAGCGAGCAGTACTTC. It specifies CASSLTGASEQYF.

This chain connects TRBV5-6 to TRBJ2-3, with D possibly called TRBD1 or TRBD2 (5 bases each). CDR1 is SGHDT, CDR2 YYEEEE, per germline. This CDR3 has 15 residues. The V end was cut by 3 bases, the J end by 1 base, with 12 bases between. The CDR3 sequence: CASSSGPTRTDTQYF. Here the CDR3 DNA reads TGTGCCAGCAGCTCGGGACCTACCCGCACAGATACGCAGTATTTT.

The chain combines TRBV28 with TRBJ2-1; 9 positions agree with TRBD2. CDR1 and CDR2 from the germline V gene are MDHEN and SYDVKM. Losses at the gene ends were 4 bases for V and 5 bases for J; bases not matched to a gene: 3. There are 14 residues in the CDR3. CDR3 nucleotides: TGTGCCAGCAGTTCGATAGCGGGAGACAATGAGCAGTTCTTC. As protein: CASSSIAGDNEQFF.

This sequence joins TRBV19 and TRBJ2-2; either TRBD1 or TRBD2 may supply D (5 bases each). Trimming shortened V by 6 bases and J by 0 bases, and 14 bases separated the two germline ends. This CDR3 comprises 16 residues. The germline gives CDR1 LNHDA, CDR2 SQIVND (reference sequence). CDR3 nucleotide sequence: TGTGCCAGTAGCACCTTCGGGACCGCGAACACCGGGGAGCTGTTTTTT. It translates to CASSTFGTANTGELFF.

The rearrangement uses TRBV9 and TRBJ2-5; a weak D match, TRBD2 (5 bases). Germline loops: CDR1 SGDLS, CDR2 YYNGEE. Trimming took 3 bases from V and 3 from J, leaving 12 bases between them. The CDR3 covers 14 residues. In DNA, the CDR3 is TGTGCCAGCAGCGCGTCCGGGAAAAAAGAGACCCAGTACTTC. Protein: CASSASGKKETQYF. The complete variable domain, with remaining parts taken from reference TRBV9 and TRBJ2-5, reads DSGVTQTPKHLITATGQRVTLRCSPRSGDLSVYWYQQSLDQGLQFLIQYYNGEERAKGNILERFSAQQFPDLHSELNLSSLELGDSALYFCASSASGKKETQYFGPGTRLLVL.

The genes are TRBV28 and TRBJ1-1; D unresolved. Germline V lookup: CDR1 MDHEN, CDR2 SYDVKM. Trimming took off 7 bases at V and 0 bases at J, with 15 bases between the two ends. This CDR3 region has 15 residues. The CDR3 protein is CASIQRNLMNTEAFF. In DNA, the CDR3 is TGTGCCAGCATTCAACGGAACCTTATGAACACTGAAGCTTTCTTT.

The CDR3 DNA reads as TGTGCCAGCAGCTTCCCCGCCACAGCTGGCGGGGAGCTGTTTTTT. It codes for CASSFPATAGGELFF. The chain joins TRBV7-9 to TRBJ2-2; D not certain. Germline V CDR1 and CDR2: SEHNR, FQNEAQ (reference sequence). The CDR3 contains 15 residues. With 3 bases removed from V and 7 bases from J, the gap between germline ends came to 15 bases. Combining the CDR3 with reference TRBV7-9 and TRBJ2-2 gives the whole variable domain DTGVSQNPRHKITKRGQNVTFRCDPISEHNRLYWYRQTLGQGPEFLTYFQNEAQLEKSRLLSDRFSAERPKGSFSTLEIQRTEQGDSAMYLCASSFPATAGGELFFGEGSRLTVL.

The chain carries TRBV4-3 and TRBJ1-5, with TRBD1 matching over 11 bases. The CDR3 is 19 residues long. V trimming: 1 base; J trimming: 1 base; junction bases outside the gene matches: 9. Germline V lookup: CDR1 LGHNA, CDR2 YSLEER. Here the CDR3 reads CASSQGFWTGGLSNQPQHF. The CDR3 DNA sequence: TGCGCCAGCAGCCAAGGATTCTGGACAGGGGGCTTGAGCAATCAGCCCCAGCATTTT.

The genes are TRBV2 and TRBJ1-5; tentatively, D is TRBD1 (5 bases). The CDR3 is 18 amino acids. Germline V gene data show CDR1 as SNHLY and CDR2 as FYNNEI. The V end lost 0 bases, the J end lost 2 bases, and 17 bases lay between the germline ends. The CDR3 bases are TGTGCCAGCAGTGAAGCCGGGGAGCGGAGGGGAGGCAATCAGCCCCAGCATTTT. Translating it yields CASSEAGERRGGNQPQHF.

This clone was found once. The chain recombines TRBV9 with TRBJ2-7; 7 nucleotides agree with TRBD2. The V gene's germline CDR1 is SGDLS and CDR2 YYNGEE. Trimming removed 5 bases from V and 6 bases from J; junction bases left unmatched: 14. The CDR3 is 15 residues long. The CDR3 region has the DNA TGTGCCAGCAGTGCTAACGCGGCGGGAGTCAGCGAGCAGTACTTC. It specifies CASSANAAGVSEQYF.

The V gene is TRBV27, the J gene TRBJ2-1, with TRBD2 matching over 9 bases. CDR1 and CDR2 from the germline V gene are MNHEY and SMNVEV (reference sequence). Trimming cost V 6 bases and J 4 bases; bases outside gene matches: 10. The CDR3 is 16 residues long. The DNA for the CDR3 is TGTGCCAGCAGCCCCAGACTAGCGGATTCATACAATGAGCAGTTCTTC. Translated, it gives CASSPRLADSYNEQFF.

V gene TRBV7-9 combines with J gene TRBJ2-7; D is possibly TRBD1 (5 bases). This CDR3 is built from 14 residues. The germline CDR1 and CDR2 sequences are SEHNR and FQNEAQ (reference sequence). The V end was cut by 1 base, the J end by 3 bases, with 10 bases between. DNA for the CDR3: TGTGCCAGCAGCTTAGATTCGACAGACTACGAGCAGTACTTC. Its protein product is CASSLDSTDYEQYF.

The CDR3 here is CASLGVAEQETQYF. In nucleotides, the CDR3 is TGTGCCAGCCTAGGCGTAGCGGAACAAGAGACCCAGTACTTC. The chain joins TRBV2 to TRBJ2-5; a weak D match, TRBD2 (6 bases). Trimming took off 8 bases at V and 2 bases at J, with 15 bases between the two ends. CDR3 length: 14 amino acids. CDR1 and CDR2 from the germline V gene are SNHLY and FYNNEI.

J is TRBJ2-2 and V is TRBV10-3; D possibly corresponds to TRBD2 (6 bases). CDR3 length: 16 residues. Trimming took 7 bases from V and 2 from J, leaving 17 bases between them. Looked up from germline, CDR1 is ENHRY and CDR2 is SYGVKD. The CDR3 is CAIMRDQLANTGELFF. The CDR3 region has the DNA TGTGCCATCATGAGGGATCAACTAGCTAACACCGGGGAGCTGTTTTTT.

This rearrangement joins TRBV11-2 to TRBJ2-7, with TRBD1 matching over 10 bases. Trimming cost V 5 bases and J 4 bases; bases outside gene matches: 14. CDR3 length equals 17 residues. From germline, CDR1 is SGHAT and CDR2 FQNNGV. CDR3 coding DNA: TGTGCCAGCAGCCCACCCCGACCGGGACAGGGGTGGTACGAGCAGTACTTC. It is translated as CASSPPRPGQGWYEQYF.

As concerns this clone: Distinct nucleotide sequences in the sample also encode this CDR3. The CDR3 coding sequence is TGTGCCAGCAGACTGGACAGGGGTAATCAGCCCCAGCATTTT. The encoded protein is CASRLDRGNQPQHF. The rearrangement joins TRBV28 to TRBJ1-5, with 9 bases fitting TRBD1. Germline values: CDR1 MDHEN, CDR2 SYDVKM. Losses at the gene ends were 6 bases for V and 4 bases for J; bases not matched to a gene: 4. This CDR3 has 14 amino acids.

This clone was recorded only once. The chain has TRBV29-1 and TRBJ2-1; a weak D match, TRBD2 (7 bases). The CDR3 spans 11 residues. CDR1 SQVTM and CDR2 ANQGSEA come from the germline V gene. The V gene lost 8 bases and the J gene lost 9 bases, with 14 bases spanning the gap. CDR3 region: CSSVGGVEQFF. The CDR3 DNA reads TGCAGCTCCGTAGGGGGGGTTGAGCAGTTCTTC.

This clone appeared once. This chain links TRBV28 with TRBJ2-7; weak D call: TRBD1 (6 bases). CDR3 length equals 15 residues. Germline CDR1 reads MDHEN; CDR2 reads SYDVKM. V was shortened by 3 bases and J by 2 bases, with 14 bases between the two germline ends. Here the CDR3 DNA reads TGTGCCAGCAGTTTCATACCAGGACAGACCTACGAGCAGTACTTC. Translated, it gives CASSFIPGQTYEQYF.

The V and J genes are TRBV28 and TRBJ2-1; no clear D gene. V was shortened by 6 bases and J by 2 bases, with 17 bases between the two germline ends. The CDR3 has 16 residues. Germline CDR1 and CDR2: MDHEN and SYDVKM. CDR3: CASSLDAEVTYNEQFF. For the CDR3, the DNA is TGTGCCAGCAGCCTTGATGCTGAGGTCACCTACAATGAGCAGTTCTTC.

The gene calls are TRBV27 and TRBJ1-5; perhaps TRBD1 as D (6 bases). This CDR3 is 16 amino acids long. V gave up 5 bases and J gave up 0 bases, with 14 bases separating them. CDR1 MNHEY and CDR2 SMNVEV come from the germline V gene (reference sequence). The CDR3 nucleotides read TGTGCCAGCAGTCCAGCCGGGACATATAGCAATCAGCCCCAGCATTTT. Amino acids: CASSPAGTYSNQPQHF.

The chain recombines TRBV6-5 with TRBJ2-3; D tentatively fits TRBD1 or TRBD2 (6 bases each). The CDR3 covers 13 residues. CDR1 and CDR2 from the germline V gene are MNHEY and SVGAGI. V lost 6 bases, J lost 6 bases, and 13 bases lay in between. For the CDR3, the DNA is TGTGCCAGCAGCCTGCTAGGGGGGGATACGCAGTATTTT. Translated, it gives CASSLLGGDTQYF.

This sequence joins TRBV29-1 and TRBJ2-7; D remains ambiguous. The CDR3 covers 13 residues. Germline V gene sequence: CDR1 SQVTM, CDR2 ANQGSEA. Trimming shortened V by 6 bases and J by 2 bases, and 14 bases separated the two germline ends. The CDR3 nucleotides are TGCAGCGTACGGGCCTCCAGCCCCTACGAGCAGTACTTC. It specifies CSVRASSPYEQYF.

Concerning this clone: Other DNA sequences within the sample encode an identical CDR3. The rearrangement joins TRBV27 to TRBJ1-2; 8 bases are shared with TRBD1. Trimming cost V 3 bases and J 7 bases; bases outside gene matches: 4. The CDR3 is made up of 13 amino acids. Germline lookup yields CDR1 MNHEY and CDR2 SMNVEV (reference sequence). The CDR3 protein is CASSLRTGTGYTF. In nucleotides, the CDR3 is TGTGCCAGCAGTTTGCGGACAGGGACTGGCTACACCTTC.

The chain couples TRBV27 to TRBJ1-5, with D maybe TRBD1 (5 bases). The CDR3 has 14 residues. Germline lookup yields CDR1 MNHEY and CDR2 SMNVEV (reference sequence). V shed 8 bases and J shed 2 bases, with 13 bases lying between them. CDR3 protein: CASAQGFGNQPQHF. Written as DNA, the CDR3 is TGTGCCAGCGCCCAGGGCTTTGGCAATCAGCCCCAGCATTTT.

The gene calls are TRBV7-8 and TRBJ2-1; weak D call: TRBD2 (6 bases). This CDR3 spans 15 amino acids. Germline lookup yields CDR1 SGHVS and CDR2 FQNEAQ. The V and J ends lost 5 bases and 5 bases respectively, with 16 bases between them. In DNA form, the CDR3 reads TGTGCCAGCAGCGCTCGGGAGCCTGGAGACAATGAGCAGTTCTTC. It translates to CASSAREPGDNEQFF.

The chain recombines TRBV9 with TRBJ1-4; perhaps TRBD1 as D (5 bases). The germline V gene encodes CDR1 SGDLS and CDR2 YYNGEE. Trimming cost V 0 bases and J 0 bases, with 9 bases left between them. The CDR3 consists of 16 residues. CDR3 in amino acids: CASSVAWGATNEKLFF. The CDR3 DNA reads TGTGCCAGCAGCGTAGCTTGGGGCGCAACTAATGAAAAACTGTTTTTT.